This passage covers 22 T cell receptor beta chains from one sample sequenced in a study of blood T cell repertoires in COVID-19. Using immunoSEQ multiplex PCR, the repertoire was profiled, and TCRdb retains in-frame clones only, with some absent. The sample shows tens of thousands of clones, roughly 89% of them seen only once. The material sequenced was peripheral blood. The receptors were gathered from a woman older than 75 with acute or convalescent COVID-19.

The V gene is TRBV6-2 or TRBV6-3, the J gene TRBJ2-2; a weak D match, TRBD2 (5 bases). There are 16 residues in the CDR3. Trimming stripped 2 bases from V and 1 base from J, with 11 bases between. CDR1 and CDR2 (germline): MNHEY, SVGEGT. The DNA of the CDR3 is TGTGCCAGCAGTTACGGTTTGGCGGGGAACACCGGGGAGCTGTTTTTT. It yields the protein CASSYGLAGNTGELFF.

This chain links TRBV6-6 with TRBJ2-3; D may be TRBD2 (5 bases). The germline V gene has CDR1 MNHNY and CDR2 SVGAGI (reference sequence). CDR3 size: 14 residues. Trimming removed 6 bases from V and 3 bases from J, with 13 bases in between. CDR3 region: CASSPEDGTDTQYF. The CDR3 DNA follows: TGTGCCAGCAGCCCGGAGGACGGGACAGATACGCAGTATTTT.

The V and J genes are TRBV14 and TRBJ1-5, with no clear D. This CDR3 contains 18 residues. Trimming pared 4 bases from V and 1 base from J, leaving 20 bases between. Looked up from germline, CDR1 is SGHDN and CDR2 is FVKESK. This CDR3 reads CASSLPRPHDSSNQPQHF. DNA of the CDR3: TGTGCCAGCAGCCTCCCCCGCCCCCACGACTCCAGCAATCAGCCCCAGCATTTT.

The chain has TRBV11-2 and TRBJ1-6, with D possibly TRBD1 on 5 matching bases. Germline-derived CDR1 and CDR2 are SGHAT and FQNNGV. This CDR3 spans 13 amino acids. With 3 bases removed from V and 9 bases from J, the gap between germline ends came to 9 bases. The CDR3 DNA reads TGTGCCAGCAGCTTGGCAGGGCTTTCACCCCTCCACTTT. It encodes CASSLAGLSPLHF.

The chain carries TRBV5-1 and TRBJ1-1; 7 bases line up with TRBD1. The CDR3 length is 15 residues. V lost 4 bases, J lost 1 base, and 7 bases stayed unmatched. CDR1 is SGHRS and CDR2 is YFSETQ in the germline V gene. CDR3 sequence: CASSGPGQRNTEAFF. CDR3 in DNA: TGCGCCAGCAGCGGCCCGGGACAGAGGAACACTGAAGCTTTCTTT. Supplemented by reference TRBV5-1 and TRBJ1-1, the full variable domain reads KAGVTQTPRYLIKTRGQQVTLSCSPISGHRSVSWYQQTPGQGLQFLFEYFSETQRNKGNFPGRFSGRQFSNSRSEMNVSTLELGDSALYLCASSGPGQRNTEAFFGQGTRLTVV.

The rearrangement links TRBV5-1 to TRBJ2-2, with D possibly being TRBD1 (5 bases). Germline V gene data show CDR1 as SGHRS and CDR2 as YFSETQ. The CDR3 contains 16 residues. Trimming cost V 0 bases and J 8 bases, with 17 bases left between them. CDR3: CASSLGSTASTGELFF. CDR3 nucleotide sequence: TGCGCCAGCAGCTTGGGGTCGACAGCCTCAACTGGGGAGCTGTTTTTT.

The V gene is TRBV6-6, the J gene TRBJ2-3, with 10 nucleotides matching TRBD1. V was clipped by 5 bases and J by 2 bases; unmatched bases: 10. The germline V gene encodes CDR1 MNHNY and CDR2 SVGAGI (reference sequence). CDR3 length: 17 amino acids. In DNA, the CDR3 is TGTGCCAGCAGTCCGACAGGGGGCGGGCATAACACAGATACGCAGTATTTT. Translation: CASSPTGGGHNTDTQYF.

CDR3 region: CAWETSGRRREQYF. In DNA form, the CDR3 reads TGTGCCTGGGAGACTAGCGGGCGACGCCGGGAGCAGTACTTC. The V and J genes are TRBV30 and TRBJ2-7; 10 bases fit TRBD2. This CDR3 spans 14 amino acids. Trimming at V came to 5 bases and at J to 7 bases, leaving 11 bases not matched to a gene. CDR1 is GTSNPN, CDR2 SVGIG, per germline (reference sequence).

The DNA of the CDR3 is TGCGCCAGCAGCTTGGAGGGGGCCTACTATGGCTACACCTTC. Its translation is CASSLEGAYYGYTF. The chain is built from TRBV5-1 and TRBJ1-2, with 7 bases fitting TRBD1. The length of the CDR3 is 14 residues. Germline V gives CDR1 SGHRS, CDR2 YFSETQ. With 0 bases clipped from V and 3 bases from J, the junction kept 2 bases outside the gene matches.

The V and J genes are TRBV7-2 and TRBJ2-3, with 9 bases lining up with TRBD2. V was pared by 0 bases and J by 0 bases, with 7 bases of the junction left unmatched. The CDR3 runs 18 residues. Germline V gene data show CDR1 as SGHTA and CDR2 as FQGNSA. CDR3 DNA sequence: TGTGCCAGCAGCTTAGCGCGGAGGGCGGGGGGGAGCACAGATACGCAGTATTTT. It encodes CASSLARRAGGSTDTQYF.

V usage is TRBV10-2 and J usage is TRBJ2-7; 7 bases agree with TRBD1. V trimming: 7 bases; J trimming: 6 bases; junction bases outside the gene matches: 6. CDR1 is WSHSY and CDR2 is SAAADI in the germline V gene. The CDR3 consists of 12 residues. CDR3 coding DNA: TGCGCCAGCAACGACAGGGCTGGCGAGCAGTACTTC. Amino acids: CASNDRAGEQYF.

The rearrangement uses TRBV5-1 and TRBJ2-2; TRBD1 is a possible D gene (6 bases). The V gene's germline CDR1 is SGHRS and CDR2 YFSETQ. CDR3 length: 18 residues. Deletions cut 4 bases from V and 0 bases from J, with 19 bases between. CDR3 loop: CASSLRAVNRANTGELFF. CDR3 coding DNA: TGCGCCAGCAGCCTCCGGGCCGTAAACAGGGCGAACACCGGGGAGCTGTTTTTT.

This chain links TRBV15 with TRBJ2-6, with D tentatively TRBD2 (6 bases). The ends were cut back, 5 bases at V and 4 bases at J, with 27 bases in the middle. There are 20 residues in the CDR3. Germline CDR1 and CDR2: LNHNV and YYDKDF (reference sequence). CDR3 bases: TGTGCCACCAGCCTGGAGGGAACGGCCCTGTTTGATATCGGGGCCAACGTCCTGACTTTC. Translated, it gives CATSLEGTALFDIGANVLTF.

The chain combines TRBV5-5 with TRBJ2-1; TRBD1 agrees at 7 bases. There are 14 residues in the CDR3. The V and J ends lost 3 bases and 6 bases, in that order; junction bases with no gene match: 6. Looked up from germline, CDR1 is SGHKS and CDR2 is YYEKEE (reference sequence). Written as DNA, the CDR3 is TGTGCCAGCAGCTGGGGGACAGCGTCCAATGAGCAGTTCTTC. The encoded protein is CASSWGTASNEQFF.

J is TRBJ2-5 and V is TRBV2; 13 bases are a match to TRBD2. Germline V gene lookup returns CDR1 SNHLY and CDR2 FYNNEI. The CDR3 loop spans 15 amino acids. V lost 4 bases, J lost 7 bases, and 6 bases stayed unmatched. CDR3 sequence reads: CASSGTSGGLGTQYF. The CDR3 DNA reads TGTGCCAGCAGTGGGACTAGCGGGGGCTTGGGGACCCAGTACTTC. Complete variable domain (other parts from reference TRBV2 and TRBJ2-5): EPEVTQTPSHQVTQMGQEVILRCVPISNHLYFYWYRQILGQKVEFLVSFYNNEISEKSEIFDDQFSVERPDGSNFTLKIRSTKLEDSAMYFCASSGTSGGLGTQYFGPGTRLLVL.

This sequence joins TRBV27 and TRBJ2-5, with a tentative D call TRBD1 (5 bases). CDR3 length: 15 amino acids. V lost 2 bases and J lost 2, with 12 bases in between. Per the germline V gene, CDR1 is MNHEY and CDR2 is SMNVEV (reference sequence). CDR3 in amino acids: CASSLNQGAQETQYF. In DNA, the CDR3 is TGTGCCAGCAGTTTAAATCAGGGCGCGCAAGAGACCCAGTACTTC.

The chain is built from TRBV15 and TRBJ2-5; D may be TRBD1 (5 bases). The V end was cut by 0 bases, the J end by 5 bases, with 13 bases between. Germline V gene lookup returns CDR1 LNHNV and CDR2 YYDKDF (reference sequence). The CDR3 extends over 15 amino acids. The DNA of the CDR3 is TGTGCCACCAGCAGAGAGGGCAGGGTGAGCGAGACCCAGTACTTC. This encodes CATSREGRVSETQYF. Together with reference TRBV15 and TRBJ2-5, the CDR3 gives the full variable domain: DAMVIQNPRYQVTQFGKPVTLSCSQTLNHNVMYWYQQKSSQAPKLLFHYYDKDFNNEADTPDNFQSRRPNTSFCFLDIRSPGLGDTAMYLCATSREGRVSETQYFGPGTRLLVL.

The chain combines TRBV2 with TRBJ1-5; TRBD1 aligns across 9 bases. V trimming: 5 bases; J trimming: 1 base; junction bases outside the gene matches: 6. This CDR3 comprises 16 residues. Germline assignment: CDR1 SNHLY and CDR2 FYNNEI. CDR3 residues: CASSRDRASSNQPQHF. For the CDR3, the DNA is TGTGCCAGCAGTCGGGACAGGGCTTCGAGCAATCAGCCCCAGCATTTT. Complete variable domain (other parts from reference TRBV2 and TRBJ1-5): EPEVTQTPSHQVTQMGQEVILRCVPISNHLYFYWYRQILGQKVEFLVSFYNNEISEKSEIFDDQFSVERPDGSNFTLKIRSTKLEDSAMYFCASSRDRASSNQPQHFGDGTRLSIL.

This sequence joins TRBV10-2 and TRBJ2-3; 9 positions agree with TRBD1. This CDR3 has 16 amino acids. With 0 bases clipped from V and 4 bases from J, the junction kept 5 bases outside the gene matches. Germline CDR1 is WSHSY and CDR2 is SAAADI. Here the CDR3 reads CASSESGGQGSDTQYF. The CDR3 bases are TGCGCCAGCAGTGAGTCGGGGGGACAGGGCTCAGATACGCAGTATTTT.

The CDR3 is CASRKTGTAEGEETQYF. In nucleotides, the CDR3 is TGTGCCAGCAGGAAAACCGGGACAGCTGAGGGAGAGGAGACCCAGTACTTC. J is TRBJ2-5 and V is TRBV5-4; TRBD1 agrees at 7 bases. V dropped 5 bases and J dropped 5; count of bases not matched to a gene: 18. Germline lookup yields CDR1 SGHNT and CDR2 YYREEE (reference sequence). The length of the CDR3 is 17 residues.

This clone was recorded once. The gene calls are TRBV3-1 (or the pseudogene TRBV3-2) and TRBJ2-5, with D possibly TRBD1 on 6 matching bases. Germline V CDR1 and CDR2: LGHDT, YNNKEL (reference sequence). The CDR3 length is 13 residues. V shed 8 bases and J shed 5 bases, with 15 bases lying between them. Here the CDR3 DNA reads TGTGCCAGCGGGGGCCGCCTGGTGGAGACCCAGTACTTC. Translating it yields CASGGRLVETQYF.

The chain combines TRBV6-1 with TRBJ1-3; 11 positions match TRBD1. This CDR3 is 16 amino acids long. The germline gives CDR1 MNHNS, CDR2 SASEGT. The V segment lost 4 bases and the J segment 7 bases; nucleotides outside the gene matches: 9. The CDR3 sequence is CASSGLSGTGGNTIYF. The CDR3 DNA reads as TGTGCCAGCAGTGGCCTTTCCGGGACAGGGGGGAACACCATATATTTT.